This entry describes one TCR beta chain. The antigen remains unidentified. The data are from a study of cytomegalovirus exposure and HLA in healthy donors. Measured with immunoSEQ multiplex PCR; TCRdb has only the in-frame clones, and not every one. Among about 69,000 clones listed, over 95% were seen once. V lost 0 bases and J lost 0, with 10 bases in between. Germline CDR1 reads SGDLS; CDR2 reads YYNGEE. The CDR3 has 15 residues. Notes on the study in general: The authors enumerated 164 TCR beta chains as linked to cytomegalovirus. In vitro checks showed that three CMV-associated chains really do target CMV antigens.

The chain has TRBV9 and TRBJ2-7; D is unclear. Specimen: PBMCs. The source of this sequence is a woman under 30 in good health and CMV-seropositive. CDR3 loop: CASSVGASSSYEQYF. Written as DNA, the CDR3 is TGTGCCAGCAGCGTAGGGGCGAGCAGCTCCTACGAGCAGTACTTC. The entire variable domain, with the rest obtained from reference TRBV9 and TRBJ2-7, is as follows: DSGVTQTPKHLITATGQRVTLRCSPRSGDLSVYWYQQSLDQGLQFLIQYYNGEERAKGNILERFSAQQFPDLHSELNLSSLELGDSALYFCASSVGASSSYEQYFGPGTRLTVT.